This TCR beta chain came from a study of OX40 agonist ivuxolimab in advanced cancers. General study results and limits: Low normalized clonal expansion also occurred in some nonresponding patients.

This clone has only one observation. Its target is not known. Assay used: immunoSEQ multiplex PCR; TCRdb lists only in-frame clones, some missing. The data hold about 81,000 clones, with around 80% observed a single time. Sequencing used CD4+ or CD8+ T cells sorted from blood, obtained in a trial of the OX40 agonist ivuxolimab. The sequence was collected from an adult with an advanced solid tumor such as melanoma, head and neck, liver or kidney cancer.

The CDR3 coding sequence is TGTGCCAGCAGTAGACAGGGGAAGAACTCTGGAAACACCATATATTTT. This codes for CASSRQGKNSGNTIYF. V gene TRBV21-1 combines with J gene TRBJ1-3; the table's D call, TRBD1, was not checked against the DNA. TRBV21-1 is a recognized pseudogene. The CDR3 is made up of 16 amino acids.